Below, 7 T cell receptor beta chains from the same sample are listed, as sequenced in a study of response to subunit inactivated influenza vaccine. In TCRdb, the RT-PCR reads were re-called with MiXCR into one record per CDR3 protein. Of hundreds of thousands of distinct CDR3 sequences in the sample, around 25% were seen once. The sample consisted of CD4+ T cells sorted from PBMCs, taken more than 4 days after vaccination. The receptor set was obtained from a man aged 45-60 years who received an inactivated influenza vaccine.

The genes are TRBV7-2 and TRBJ2-7; tentative D call: TRBD1 (6 bases). CDR3 size: 14 residues. CDR1 and CDR2 (germline): SGHTA, FQGNSA. V dropped 5 bases and J dropped 2 bases, with 13 bases sitting between them. DNA of the CDR3: TGTGCCAGCAGCCCCAGACAGGTGGCCTACGAGCAGTACTTC. This encodes CASSPRQVAYEQYF.

V and J are TRBV5-1 and TRBJ2-3, with 7 bases that match TRBD2. The germline CDR1 and CDR2 sequences are SGHRS and YFSETQ. V shed 3 bases, J shed 6 bases, and the junction held 4 bases outside the gene matches. This CDR3 spans 13 amino acids. CDR3: CASSSLAPDTQYF. The CDR3 DNA follows: TGCGCCAGCAGCTCACTAGCGCCGGATACGCAGTATTTT. Drawing the rest from reference TRBV5-1 and TRBJ2-3, the complete variable domain is KAGVTQTPRYLIKTRGQQVTLSCSPISGHRSVSWYQQTPGQGLQFLFEYFSETQRNKGNFPGRFSGRQFSNSRSEMNVSTLELGDSALYLCASSSLAPDTQYFGPGTRLTVL.

This clonotype was recorded once. V and J are TRBV28 and TRBJ2-1, with D tentatively TRBD1 or TRBD2 (5 bases each). Trimming stripped 5 bases from V and 0 bases from J, with 14 bases between. CDR3 length: 16 amino acids. Germline CDR1 is MDHEN and CDR2 is SYDVKM. This CDR3 is CASSPGPRSSYNEQFF. The CDR3, as DNA: TGTGCCAGCAGTCCGGGACCGCGCAGCTCCTACAATGAGCAGTTCTTC.

This clonotype was seen a handful of times. The chain employs TRBV28 and TRBJ2-7; possibly TRBD1 for D (5 bases). V shed 6 bases and J shed 0 bases, with 12 bases lying between them. The CDR3 length is 14 residues. Germline V gene data show CDR1 as MDHEN and CDR2 as SYDVKM. CDR3 bases: TGTGCCAGCAGGATGACAGCCCTCTCCTACGAGCAGTACTTC. This codes for CASRMTALSYEQYF.

The chain recombines TRBV27 with TRBJ1-5; D perhaps matches TRBD1 (6 bases). V lost 6 bases and J lost 3, with 21 bases in between. Germline V lookup: CDR1 MNHEY, CDR2 SMNVEV (reference sequence). The CDR3 contains 17 residues. The CDR3 sequence: CASSIAGRGRANQPQHF. The CDR3 DNA sequence: TGTGCCAGCAGCATCGCTGGCAGGGGAAGGGCCAATCAGCCCCAGCATTTT.

The gene calls are TRBV20-1 and TRBJ2-1, with 7 bases aligning to TRBD1. Looked up from germline, CDR1 is DFQATT and CDR2 is SNEGSKA (reference sequence). This CDR3 spans 16 amino acids. V lost 3 bases and J lost 0; bases outside the gene matches: 8. CDR3 sequence reads: CSASISRGRSYNEQFF. The CDR3 region has the DNA TGCAGTGCTAGTATTTCTAGGGGGCGCTCCTACAATGAGCAGTTCTTC.

The chain is built from TRBV11-2 and TRBJ2-2; D gene unclear. CDR1 and CDR2 (germline): SGHAT, FQNNGV. The ends were cut back, 6 bases at V and 7 bases at J, with 12 bases in the middle. The CDR3 runs 13 residues. The CDR3 sequence is CASSFRVGGELFF. The CDR3 DNA reads TGTGCCAGCAGTTTTAGGGTGGGCGGGGAGCTGTTTTTT.